This T cell receptor beta chain was recorded in a study of T-cell memory formation after mild COVID-19. Points from the study as a whole: Within pre-infection memory, some responding clones were found, suggesting cross-reactive memory joined.

From the 5' RACE reads, TCRdb called clonotypes with MiXCR, one entry per CDR3 protein. The table has 400,000 to 500,000 distinct CDR3 sequences, roughly 24% seen once; the top ten hold 7% to 9.5%. This clonotype has just one count. The antigen remains unidentified. Germline CDR1 reads MNHEY; CDR2 reads SVGAGI. The CDR3 is 14 residues long. V was trimmed by 5 bases and J by 4 bases, leaving 14 bases between them. The chain joins TRBV6-5 to TRBJ1-1; D might be TRBD1 (5 bases). The TCR was taken from an adult woman who had mild COVID-19 (a few samples of this study predate the infection). Cell type and time point are not known. The sample comprised PBMCs or a T cell subset sorted from them (not recorded which). CDR3 sequence reads: CASSPQEWGTEAFF. CDR3 nucleotide sequence: TGTGCCAGCAGTCCACAGGAATGGGGCACTGAAGCTTTCTTT.